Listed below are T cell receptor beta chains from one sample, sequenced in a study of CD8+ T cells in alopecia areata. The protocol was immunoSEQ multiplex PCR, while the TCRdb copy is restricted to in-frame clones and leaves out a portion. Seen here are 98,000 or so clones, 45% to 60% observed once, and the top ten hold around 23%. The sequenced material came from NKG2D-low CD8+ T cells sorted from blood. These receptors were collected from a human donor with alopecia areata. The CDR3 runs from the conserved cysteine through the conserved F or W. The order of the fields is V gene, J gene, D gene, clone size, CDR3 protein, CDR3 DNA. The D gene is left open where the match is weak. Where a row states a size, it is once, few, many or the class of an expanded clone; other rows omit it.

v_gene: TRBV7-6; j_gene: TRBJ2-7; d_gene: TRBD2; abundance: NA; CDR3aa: CASSGGRTSGRAHLSYEQYF; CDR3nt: TGTGCCAGCAGCGGAGGGAGGACTAGCGGGAGGGCCCACCTCTCCTACGAGCAGTACTTC
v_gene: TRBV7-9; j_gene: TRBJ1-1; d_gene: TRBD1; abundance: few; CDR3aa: CASPGGEGEAFF; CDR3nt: TGTGCCAGCCCAGGGGGCGAGGGTGAAGCTTTCTTT
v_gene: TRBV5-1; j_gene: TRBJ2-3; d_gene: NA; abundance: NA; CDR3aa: CASSRRWDGSTDTQYF; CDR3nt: TGCGCCAGCAGTCGGAGGTGGGACGGAAGCACAGATACGCAGTATTTT
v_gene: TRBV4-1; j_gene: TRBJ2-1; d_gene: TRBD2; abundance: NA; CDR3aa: CASSSSGTSGRSEQFF; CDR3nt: TGCGCCAGCAGCAGCTCCGGGACTAGCGGGAGAAGTGAGCAGTTCTTC
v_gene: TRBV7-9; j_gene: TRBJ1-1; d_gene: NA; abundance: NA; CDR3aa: CASSTGGTEAFF; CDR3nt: TGTGCCAGCAGCACGGGGGGCACTGAAGCTTTCTTT
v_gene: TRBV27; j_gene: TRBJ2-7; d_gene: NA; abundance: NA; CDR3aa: CASTRGGEKNEQYF; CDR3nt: TGTGCCAGCACCCGAGGGGGGGAGAAGAACGAGCAGTACTTC
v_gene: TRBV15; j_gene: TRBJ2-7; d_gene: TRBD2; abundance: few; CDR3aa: CATSRKRDGHEQYF; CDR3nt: TGTGCCACCAGCAGGAAGCGGGACGGCCACGAGCAGTACTTC
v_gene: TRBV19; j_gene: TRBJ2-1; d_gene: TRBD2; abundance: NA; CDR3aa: CASSIRLAGVYEQFF; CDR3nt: TGTGCCAGTAGTATACGGCTAGCGGGAGTTTATGAGCAGTTCTTC
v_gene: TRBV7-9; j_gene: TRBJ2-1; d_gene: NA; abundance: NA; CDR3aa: CASSLAPREQFF; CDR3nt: TGTGCCAGCAGCTTAGCGCCCAGGGAGCAGTTCTTC
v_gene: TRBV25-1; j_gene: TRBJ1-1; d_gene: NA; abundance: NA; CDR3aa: CASSGRGGSRSTEAFF; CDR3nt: TGTGCCAGCAGTGGGAGGGGGGGGTCGCGAAGCACTGAAGCTTTCTTT
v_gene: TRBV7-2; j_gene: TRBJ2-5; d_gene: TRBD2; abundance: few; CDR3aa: CASSLGPGSGSQETQYF; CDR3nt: TGTGCCAGCAGCTTAGGTCCCGGAAGCGGGAGCCAAGAGACCCAGTACTTC
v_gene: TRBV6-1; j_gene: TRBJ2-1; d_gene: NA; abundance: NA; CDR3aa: CASRMVSEYNEQFF; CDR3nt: TGTGCCAGCAGAATGGTTTCTGAATACAATGAGCAGTTCTTC
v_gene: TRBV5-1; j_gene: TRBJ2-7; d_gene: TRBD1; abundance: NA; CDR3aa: CASSLSGTGFFVRQYF; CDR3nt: TGCGCCAGCAGCTTGTCCGGGACAGGGTTTTTCGTGCGACAGTACTTC
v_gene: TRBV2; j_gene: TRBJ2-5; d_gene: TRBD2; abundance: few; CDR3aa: CATTPTSAQETQYF; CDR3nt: TGTGCCACCACACCAACTAGCGCGCAAGAGACCCAGTACTTC
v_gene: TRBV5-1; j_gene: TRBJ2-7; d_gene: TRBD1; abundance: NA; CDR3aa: CASSFTGQVLEQYF; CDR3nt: TGCGCCAGCAGCTTCACGGGACAGGTATTGGAGCAGTACTTC
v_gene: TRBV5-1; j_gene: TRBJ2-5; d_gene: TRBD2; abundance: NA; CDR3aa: CASSLSGGYGETQYF; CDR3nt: TGCGCCAGCAGCTTGAGCGGGGGCTACGGGGAGACCCAGTACTTC
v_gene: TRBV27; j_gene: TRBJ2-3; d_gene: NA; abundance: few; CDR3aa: CASSLSRPDTQYF; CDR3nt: TGTGCCAGCAGTTTGAGTCGTCCAGATACGCAGTATTTT
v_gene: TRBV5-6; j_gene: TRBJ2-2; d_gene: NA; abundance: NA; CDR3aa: CASGGWPGELFF; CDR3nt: TGTGCCAGTGGAGGGTGGCCAGGGGAGCTGTTTTTT
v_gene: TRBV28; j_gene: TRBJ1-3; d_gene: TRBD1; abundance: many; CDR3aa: CASSLPRALGQSSGNTIYF; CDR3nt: TGTGCCAGCAGTTTGCCGCGCGCCCTGGGACAGTCCTCTGGAAACACCATATATTTT
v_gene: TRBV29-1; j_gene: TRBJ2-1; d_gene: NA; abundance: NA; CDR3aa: CSVEGTRGASYNEQFF; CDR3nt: TGCAGCGTTGAAGGAACCCGTGGAGCTTCCTACAATGAGCAGTTCTTC
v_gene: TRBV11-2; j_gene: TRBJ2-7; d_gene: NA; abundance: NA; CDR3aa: CASSLELSYEQYF; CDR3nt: TGTGCCAGCAGCTTAGAACTCTCCTACGAGCAGTACTTC
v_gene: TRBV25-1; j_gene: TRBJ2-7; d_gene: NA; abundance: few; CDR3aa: CASSEGSKTNSYEQYF; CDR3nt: TGTGCCAGCAGTGAAGGGTCCAAAACGAACTCCTACGAGCAGTACTTC
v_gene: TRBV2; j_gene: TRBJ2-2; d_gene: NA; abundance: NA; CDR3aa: CASSDAGSNTGELFF; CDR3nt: TGTGCCAGCAGTGACGCAGGCTCGAACACCGGGGAGCTGTTTTTT
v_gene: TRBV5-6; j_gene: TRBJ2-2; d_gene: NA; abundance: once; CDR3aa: CASSLGQGNIGELFF; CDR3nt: TGTGCCAGCAGCTTGGGGCAGGGTAATATCGGGGAGCTGTTTTTT
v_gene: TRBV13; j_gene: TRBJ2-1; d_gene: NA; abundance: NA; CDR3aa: CASSLGSGSRTEQFF; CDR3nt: TGTGCCAGCAGCTTAGGTAGCGGTTCCAGGACTGAGCAGTTCTTC
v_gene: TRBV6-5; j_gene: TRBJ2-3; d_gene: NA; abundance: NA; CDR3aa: CASSPSGLLATQYF; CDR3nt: TGTGCCAGCAGCCCGAGTGGCCTCCTGGCTACGCAGTATTTT